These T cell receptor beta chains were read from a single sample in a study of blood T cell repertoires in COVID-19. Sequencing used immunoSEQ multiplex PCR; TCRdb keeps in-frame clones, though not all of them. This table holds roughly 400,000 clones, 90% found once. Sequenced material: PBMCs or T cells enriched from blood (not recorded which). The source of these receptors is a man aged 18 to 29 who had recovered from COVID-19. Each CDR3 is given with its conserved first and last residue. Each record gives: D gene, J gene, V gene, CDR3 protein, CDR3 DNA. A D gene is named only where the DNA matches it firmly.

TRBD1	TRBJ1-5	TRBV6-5	CASSPKTGGQQPQHF	TGTGCCAGCAGTCCCAAGACAGGGGGACAACAGCCCCAGCATTTT
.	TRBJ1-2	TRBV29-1	CSVGQGFGGYTF	TGCAGCGTTGGGCAGGGGTTCGGAGGCTACACCTTC
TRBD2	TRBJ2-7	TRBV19	CASTFAGGSSYEQYF	TGTGCCAGTACTTTCGCGGGAGGGAGCTCCTACGAGCAGTACTTC
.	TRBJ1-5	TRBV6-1	CASSDTGISSNQPQHF	TGTGCCAGCAGTGATACAGGCATATCGAGCAATCAGCCCCAGCATTTT
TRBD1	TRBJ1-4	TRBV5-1	CASSPTGLGEKLFF	TGCGCCAGCAGCCCGACAGGGTTGGGTGAAAAACTGTTTTTT
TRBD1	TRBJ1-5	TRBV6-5	CASSRQGYSNQPQHF	TGTGCCAGCAGTAGACAGGGTTATAGCAATCAGCCCCAGCATTTT
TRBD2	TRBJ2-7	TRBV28	CASRGLAETAYEQYF	TGTGCCAGCAGGGGACTAGCGGAGACCGCTTACGAGCAGTACTTC
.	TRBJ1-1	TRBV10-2	CASSDWQMNTEAFF	TGCGCCAGCAGTGATTGGCAAATGAACACTGAAGCTTTCTTT
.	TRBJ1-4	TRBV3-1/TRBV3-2	CASSQDRGGRYEKLFF	TGTGCCAGCAGCCAAGATCGCGGGGGGCGGTATGAAAAACTGTTTTTT
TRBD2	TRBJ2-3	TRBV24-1	CATSDLPLRVGSAGGPDTQYF	TGTGCCACCAGTGATTTGCCGTTGCGTGTTGGCTCAGCGGGAGGACCAGATACGCAGTATTTT
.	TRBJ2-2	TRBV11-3	CASSLDDWGQVRAGELFF	TGTGCCAGCAGCTTAGACGATTGGGGCCAGGTTAGGGCCGGGGAGCTGTTTTTT
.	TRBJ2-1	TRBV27	CASSSFLDAMRGNEQFF	TGTGCCAGCAGTTCCTTCCTCGACGCGATGCGGGGCAATGAGCAGTTCTTC